This T cell receptor beta chain was sequenced in a study of control samples from healthy donors and cancer patients. The CDR3 spans 14 residues. CDR1 is SGHNT, CDR2 YYREEE, per germline (reference sequence). Between the trimmed V and J ends, which lost 0 bases and 1 base, there was a span of 7 bases. The repertoire was sequenced with immunoSEQ multiplex PCR; TCRdb's copy has only in-frame clones and lacks some. The sample has 100,000 or so clones, roughly 89% seen once. The V call is TRBV5-4, the J call TRBJ1-1; D gene ambiguous. Sequencing input: blood. The source is a man aged 25 to 40 in good health. CDR3 protein: CASSLERPNTEAFF. DNA of the CDR3: TGTGCCAGCAGCTTGGAGAGACCGAACACTGAAGCTTTCTTT.